The source of this T cell receptor (beta chain) is a study of neurological immune-mediated disorders. This clonotype was recorded at least ten times. The antigen is undetermined. CDR1 and CDR2 from the germline V gene are MDHEN and SYDVKM. Trimming pared 4 bases from V and 3 bases from J, leaving 18 bases between. The CDR3 runs 17 residues. Overall study results and limits: Across subjects, expanded clones had no CDR3 amino acid sequences in common, pointing to private repertoires in all groups. Phylogenetic grouping assigned the repertoires of 18 of 34 multiple sclerosis patients to a single related-CDR3 cluster, representing a possible signature.

The cDNA came from 5'RACE, which used 10-nucleotide random UMIs. Using its own MiXCR run on the 5' RACE reads, TCRdb lists one record per CDR3 protein. The sample has tens of thousands of distinct CDR3 sequences; less than 4% are singletons. The gene calls are TRBV28 and TRBJ2-2; D is undetermined. The TCR sequence derives from a woman aged 50 to 65 with multiple sclerosis. The sequenced material came from PBMCs. The CDR3 loop is CASSSGLGRPDTGELFF. The CDR3, as DNA: TGTGCCAGCAGTTCAGGTCTGGGCCGGCCCGACACCGGGGAGCTGTTTTTT. The complete variable domain, with remaining parts taken from reference TRBV28 and TRBJ2-2, reads DVKVTQSSRYLVKRTGEKVFLECVQDMDHENMFWYRQDPGLGLRLIYFSYDVKMKEKGDIPEGYSVSREKKERFSLILESASTNQTSMYLCASSSGLGRPDTGELFFGEGSRLTVL.